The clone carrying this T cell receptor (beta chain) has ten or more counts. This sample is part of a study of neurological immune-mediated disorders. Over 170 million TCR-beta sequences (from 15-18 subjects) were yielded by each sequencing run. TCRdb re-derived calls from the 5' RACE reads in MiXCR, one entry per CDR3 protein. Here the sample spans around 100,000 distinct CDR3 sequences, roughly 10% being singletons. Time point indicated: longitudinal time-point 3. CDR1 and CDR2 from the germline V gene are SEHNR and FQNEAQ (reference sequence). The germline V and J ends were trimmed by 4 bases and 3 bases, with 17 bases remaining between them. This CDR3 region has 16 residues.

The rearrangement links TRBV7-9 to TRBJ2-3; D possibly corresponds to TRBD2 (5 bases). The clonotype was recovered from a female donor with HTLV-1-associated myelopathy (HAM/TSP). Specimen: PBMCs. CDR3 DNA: TGTGCCAGCAGCTCGGGGAACATAAGAAATACAGATACGCAGTATTTT. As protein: CASSSGNIRNTDTQYF.